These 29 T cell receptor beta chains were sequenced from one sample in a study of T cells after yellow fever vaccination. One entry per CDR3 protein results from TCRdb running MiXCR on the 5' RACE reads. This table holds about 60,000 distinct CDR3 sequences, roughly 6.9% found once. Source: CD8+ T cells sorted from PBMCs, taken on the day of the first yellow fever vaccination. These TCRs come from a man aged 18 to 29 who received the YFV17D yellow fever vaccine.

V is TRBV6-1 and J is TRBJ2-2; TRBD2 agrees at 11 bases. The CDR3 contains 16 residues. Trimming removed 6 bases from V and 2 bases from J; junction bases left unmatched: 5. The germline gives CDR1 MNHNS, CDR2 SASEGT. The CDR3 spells CASSPGLAVNTGELFF. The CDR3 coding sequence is TGTGCCAGCAGCCCGGGACTAGCGGTAAACACCGGGGAGCTGTTTTTT.

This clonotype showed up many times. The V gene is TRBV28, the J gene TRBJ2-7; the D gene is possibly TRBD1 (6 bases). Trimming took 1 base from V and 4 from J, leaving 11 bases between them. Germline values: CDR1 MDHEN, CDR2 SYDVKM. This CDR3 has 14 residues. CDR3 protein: CASSLYSGDYEQYV. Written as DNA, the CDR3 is TGTGCCAGCAGTTTATATTCAGGGGATTACGAGCAGTACGTC.

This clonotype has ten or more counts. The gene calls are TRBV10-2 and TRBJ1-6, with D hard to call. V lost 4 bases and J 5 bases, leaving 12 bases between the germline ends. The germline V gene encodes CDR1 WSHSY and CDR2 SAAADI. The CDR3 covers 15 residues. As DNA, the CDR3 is TGCGCCAGCAGTGTTCTTGCACCCAATAATTCACCCCTCCACTTT. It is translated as CASSVLAPNNSPLHF.

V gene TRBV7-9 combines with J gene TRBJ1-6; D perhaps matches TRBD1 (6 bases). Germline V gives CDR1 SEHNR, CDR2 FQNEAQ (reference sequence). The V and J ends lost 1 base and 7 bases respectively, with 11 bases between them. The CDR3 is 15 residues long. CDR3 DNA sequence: TGTGCCAGCAGCTTAGTGCAGGGGCCGAATTCACCCCTCCACTTT. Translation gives CASSLVQGPNSPLHF.

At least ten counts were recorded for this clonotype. In DNA form, the CDR3 reads TGTGCTAGTGGTTTGGTACTGACAGGGGTTGCAGATACGCAGTATTTT. It yields the protein CASGLVLTGVADTQYF. The rearrangement uses TRBV12-5 and TRBJ2-3, with 8 bases fitting TRBD1. There are 16 residues in the CDR3. Germline CDR1 reads LGHNT; CDR2 reads FRNRAP. Trimming removed 0 bases from V and 4 bases from J; junction bases left unmatched: 6.

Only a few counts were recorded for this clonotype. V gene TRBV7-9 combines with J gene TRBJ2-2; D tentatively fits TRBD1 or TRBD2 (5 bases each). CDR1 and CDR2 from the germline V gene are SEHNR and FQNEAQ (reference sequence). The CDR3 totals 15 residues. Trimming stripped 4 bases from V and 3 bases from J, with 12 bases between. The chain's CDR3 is CASSSGTKDTGELFF. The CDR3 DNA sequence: TGTGCCAGCAGCTCTGGGACGAAGGACACCGGGGAGCTGTTTTTT.

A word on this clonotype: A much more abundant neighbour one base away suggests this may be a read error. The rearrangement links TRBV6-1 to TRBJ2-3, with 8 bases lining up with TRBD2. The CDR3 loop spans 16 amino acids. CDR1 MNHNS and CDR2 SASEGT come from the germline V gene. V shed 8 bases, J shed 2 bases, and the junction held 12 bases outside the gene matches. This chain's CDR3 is CASQRPPAGVTDTQYF. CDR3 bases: TGTGCCAGCCAACGGCCCCCAGCGGGGGTCACAGATACGCAGTATTTT.

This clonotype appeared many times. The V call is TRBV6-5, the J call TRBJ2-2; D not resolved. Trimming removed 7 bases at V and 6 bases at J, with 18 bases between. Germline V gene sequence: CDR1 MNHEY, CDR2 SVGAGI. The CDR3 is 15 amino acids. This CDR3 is CASTPYVSSSGELFF. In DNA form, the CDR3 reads TGTGCCAGCACCCCTTACGTTTCTTCATCCGGGGAGCTGTTTTTT.

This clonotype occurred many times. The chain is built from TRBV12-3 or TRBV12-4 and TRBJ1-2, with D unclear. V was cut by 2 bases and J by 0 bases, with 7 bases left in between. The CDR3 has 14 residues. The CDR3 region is CASSLLVTNYGYTF. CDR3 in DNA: TGTGCCAGCAGTTTATTGGTTACTAACTATGGCTACACCTTC.

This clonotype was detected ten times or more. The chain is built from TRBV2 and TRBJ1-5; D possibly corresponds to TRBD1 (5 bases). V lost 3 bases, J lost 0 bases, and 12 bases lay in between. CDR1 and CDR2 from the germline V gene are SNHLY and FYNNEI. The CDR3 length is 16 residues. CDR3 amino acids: CASSDGGAYSNQPQHF. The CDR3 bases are TGTGCCAGCAGTGATGGAGGGGCCTATAGCAATCAGCCCCAGCATTTT.

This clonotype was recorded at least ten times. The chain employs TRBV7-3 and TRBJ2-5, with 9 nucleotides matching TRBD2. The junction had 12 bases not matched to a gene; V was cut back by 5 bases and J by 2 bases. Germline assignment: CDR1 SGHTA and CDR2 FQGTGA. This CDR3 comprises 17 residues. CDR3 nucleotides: TGTGCCAGCAGCCTCTTAGGGGGTCTAGCGGGGCAAGAGACCCAGTACTTC. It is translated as CASSLLGGLAGQETQYF.

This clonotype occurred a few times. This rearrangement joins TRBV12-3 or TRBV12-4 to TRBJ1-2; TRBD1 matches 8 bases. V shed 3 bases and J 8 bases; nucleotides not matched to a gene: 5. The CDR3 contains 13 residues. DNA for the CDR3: TGTGCCAGCAGTTTTACAGGGGGTGGCGGCTACACCTTC. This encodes CASSFTGGGGYTF.

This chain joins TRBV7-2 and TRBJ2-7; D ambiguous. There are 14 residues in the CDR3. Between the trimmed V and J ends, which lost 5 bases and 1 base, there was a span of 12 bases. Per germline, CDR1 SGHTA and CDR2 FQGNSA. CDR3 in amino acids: CASSSRPGSYEQYV. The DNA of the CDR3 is TGTGCCAGCAGCAGCCGTCCGGGTTCCTACGAGCAGTACGTC.

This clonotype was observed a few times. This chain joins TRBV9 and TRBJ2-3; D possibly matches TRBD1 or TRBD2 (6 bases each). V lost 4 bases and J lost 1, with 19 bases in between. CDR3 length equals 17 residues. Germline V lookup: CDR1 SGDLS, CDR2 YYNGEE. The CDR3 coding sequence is TGTGCCAGCAGCCCCCCCAGGAGGGACACCCGCACAGATACGCAGTATTTT. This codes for CASSPPRRDTRTDTQYF.

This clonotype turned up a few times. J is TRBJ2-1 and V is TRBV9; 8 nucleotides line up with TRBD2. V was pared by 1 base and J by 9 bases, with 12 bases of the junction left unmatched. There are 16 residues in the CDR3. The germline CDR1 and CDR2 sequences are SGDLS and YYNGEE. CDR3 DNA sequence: TGTGCCAGCAGCGTATCCGGGGGGGGTGGAGTAGTTGAGCAGTTCTTC. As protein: CASSVSGGGGVVEQFF.

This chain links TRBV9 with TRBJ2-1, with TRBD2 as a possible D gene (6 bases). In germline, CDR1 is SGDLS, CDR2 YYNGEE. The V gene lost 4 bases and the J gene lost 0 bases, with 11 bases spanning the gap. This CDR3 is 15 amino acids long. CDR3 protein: CASSPLGGSYNEQFF. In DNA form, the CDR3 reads TGTGCCAGCAGCCCACTGGGGGGCTCCTACAATGAGCAGTTCTTC.

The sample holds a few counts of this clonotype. As DNA, the CDR3 is TGTGCCAGCAGTGAGAGCGGGGGGGATGATACGCAGTATTTT. The encoded protein is CASSESGGDDTQYF. V gene TRBV27 combines with J gene TRBJ2-3; 10 nucleotides line up with TRBD2. The CDR3 contains 14 residues. Germline trimming cut 5 bases from V and 6 bases from J; bases unmatched to any gene: 5. Germline V gene lookup returns CDR1 MNHEY and CDR2 SMNVEV (reference sequence).

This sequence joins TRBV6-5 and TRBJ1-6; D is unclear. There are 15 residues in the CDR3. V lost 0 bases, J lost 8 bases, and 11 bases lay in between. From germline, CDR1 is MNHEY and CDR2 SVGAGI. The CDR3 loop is CASSYSIREDSPLHF. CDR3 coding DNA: TGTGCCAGCAGTTACTCGATTAGGGAGGATTCACCCCTCCACTTT.

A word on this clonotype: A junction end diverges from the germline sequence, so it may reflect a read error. DNA of the CDR3: TGTGCCATCAGCGGCGGGCTACCCTCCTACGAGCAGTACTTC. Translation: CAISGGLPSYEQYF. The genes are TRBV5-6 and TRBJ2-7; possible D gene TRBD2, 5 bases. The germline CDR1 and CDR2 sequences are SGHDT and YYEEEE. CDR3 length: 14 amino acids. Full variable domain (outside the CDR3, taken from reference TRBV5-6 and TRBJ2-7): DAGVTQSPTHLIKTRGQQVTLRCSPKSGHDTVSWYQQALGQGPQFIFQYYEEEERQRGNFPDRFSGHQFPNYSSELNVNALLLGDSALYLCAISGGLPSYEQYFGPGTRLTVT.

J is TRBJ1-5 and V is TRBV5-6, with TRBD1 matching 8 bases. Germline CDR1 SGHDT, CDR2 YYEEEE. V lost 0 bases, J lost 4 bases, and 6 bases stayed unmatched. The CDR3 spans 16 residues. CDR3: CASSLAQGAGNQPQHF. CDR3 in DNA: TGTGCCAGCAGCTTGGCGCAGGGGGCAGGTAATCAGCCCCAGCATTTT.

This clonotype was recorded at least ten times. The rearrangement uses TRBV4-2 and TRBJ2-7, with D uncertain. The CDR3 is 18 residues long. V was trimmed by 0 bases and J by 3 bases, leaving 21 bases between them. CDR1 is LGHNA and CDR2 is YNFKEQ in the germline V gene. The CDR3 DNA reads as TGTGCCAGCAGCCAAGATTCGGCCTTCTCAGGATTGGACTACGAGCAGTACTTC. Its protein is CASSQDSAFSGLDYEQYF.

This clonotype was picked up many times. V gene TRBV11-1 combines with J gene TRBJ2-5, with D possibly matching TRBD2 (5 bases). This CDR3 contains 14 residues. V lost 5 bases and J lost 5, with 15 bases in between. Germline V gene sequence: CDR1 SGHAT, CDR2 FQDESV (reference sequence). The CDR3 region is CASSASLGAETQYF. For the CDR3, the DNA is TGTGCCAGCAGCGCTAGCTTAGGAGCGGAGACCCAGTACTTC. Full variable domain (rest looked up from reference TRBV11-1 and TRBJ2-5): EAEVAQSPRYKITEKSQAVAFWCDPISGHATLYWYRQILGQGPELLVQFQDESVVDDSQLPKDRFSAERLKGVDSTLKIQPAELGDSAMYLCASSASLGAETQYFGPGTRLLVL.

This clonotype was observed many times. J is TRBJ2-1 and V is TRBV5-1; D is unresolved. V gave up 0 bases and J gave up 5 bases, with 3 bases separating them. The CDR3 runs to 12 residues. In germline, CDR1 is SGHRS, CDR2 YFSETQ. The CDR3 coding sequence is TGCGCCAGCAGCTTGGCAGACAATGAGCAGTTCTTC. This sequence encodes CASSLADNEQFF.

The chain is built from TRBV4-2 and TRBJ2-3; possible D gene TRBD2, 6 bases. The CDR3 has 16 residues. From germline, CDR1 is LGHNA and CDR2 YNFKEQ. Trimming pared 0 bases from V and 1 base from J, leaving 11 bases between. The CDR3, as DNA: TGTGCCAGCAGCCAAGATCCCGGGGAGGGCACAGATACGCAGTATTTT. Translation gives CASSQDPGEGTDTQYF.

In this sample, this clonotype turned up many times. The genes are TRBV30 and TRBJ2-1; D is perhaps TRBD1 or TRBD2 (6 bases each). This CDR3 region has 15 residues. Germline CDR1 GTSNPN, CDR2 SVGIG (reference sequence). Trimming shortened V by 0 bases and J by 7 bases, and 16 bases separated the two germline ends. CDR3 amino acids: CAWSVPEGEVNEQFF. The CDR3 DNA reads TGTGCCTGGAGTGTACCCGAGGGGGAGGTGAATGAGCAGTTCTTC. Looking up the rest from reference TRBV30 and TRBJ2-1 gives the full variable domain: SQTIHQWPATLVQPVGSPLSLECTVEGTSNPNLYWYRQAAGRGLQLLFYSVGIGQISSEVPQNLSASRPQDRQFILSSKKLLLSDSGFYLCAWSVPEGEVNEQFFGPGTRLTVL.

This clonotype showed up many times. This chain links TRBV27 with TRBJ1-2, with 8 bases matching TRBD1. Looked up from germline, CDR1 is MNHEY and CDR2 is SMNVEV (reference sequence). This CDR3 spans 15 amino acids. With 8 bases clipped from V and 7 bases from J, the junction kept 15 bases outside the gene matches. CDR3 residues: CASGRPGQVYSGYTF. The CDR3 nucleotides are TGTGCCAGCGGTCGACCGGGACAGGTCTATAGTGGCTACACCTTC.

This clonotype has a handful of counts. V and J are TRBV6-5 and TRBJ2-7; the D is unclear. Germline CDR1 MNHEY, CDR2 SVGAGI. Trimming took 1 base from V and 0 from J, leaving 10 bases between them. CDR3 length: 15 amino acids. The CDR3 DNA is TGTGCCAGCAGTTACTTGGATATCAGCTCCTACGAGCAGTACGTC. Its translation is CASSYLDISSYEQYV.

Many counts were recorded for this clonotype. The DNA of the CDR3 is TGCAGCGTTGAGGTTCCTCCCACGCCCCGCGATACGCAGTATTTT. It specifies CSVEVPPTPRDTQYF. J is TRBJ2-3 and V is TRBV29-1, with D unresolved. In germline, CDR1 is SQVTM, CDR2 ANQGSEA. V shed 3 bases and J shed 6 bases, with 19 bases lying between them. This CDR3 is built from 15 residues.

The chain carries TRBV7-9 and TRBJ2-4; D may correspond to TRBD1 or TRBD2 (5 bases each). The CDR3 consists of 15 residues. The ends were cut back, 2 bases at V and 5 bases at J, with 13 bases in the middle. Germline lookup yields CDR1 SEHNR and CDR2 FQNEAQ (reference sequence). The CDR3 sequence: CASSLSGAGENIQYF. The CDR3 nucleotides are TGTGCCAGCAGCTTAAGTGGGGCGGGCGAAAACATTCAGTACTTC.